This TCR beta chain was identified in a study of vaccination and CD4 T cells after COVID-19. At the level of the study: Convalescent patients were SARS-CoV-2 positive by nasal swab PCR; about nine mild, one severe. Study-wide findings and caveats: Median SARS-CoV-2-reactive clonotype numbers went up from roughly 19 to 38, but not significantly.

The V gene lost 10 bases and the J gene lost 0 bases, with 17 bases spanning the gap. Germline CDR1 reads SNHLY; CDR2 reads FYNNEI. The CDR3 spans 15 residues. A word on this clonotype: Its target is unknown.

Time point noted: late sampling 161 to 241 days after vaccination in a few convalescent patients. Treatment: approximately nine-day PBMC culture with coronavirus spike peptide pools or control peptides (ViraFEST assay). Sequencing of DNA taken from cultured CD4+ T cells relied on the Oncomine TCR Beta short-read assay. TCRdb used MiXCR to reprocess the PCR reads, holding one entry per CDR3 protein. The repertoire consists of over 15,000 distinct CDR3 sequences, with about half occurring once and the leading ten covering 20% to 25%. The source is a human donor who had recovered from COVID-19. The chain is built from TRBV2 and TRBJ2-3; D gene uncertain. Sequenced material: CD4+ T cells from blood, cultured in vitro, taken about 7 months after SARS-CoV-2 vaccination. CDR3: CATAPWKTSTDTQYF. CDR3 nucleotides: TGTGCCACAGCCCCTTGGAAAACTAGCACAGATACGCAGTATTTT.